The clone carrying this TCR beta chain is large in the sample. Its target is unknown. This entry comes from a study of STAT3 mutations in large granular lymphocyte leukemia. Study-level findings and limits: At least one immunodominant TCR beta clonotype appeared in every T-cell large granular lymphocyte leukemia patient.

Some clones are missing from TCRdb's copy, which holds only in-frame ones; the method was immunoSEQ multiplex PCR. The sample has about 1,300 clones; under 2.5% are singletons. Between the trimmed V and J ends, which lost 4 bases and 7 bases, there was a span of 19 bases. Germline V gene sequence: CDR1 SGHVS, CDR2 FNYEAQ. The CDR3 is 15 residues long. The sequencing sample was made of PBMCs. The chain couples TRBV7-6 to TRBJ1-2; D perhaps matches TRBD1 (6 bases). The TCR was taken from a human donor with T large granular lymphocyte leukemia. Some clones in this sample may be carry-over from other donors' samples. The CDR3 is CASSSTLGGQSGYTF. The CDR3 nucleotides read TGTGCCAGCAGCTCAACCCTGGGGGGGCAGAGTGGCTACACCTTC.